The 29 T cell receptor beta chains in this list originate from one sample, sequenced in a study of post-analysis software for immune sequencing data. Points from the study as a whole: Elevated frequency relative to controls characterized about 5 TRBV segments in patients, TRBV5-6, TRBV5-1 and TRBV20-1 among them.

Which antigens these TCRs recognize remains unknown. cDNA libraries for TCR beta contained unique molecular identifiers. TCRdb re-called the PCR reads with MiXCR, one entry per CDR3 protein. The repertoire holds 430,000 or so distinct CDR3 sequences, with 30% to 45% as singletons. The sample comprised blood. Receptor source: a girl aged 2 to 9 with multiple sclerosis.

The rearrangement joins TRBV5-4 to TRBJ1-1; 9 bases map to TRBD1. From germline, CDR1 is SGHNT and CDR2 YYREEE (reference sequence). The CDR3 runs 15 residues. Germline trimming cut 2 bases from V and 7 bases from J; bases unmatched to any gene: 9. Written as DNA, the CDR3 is TGTGCCAGCAGCTTCATTTCACAGGGGGCGAGTGAAGCTTTCTTT. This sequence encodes CASSFISQGASEAFF. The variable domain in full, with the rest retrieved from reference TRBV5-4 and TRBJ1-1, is ETGVTQSPTHLIKTRGQQVTLRCSSQSGHNTVSWYQQALGQGPQFIFQYYREEENGRGNFPPRFSGLQFPNYSSELNVNALELDDSALYLCASSFISQGASEAFFGQGTRLTVV.

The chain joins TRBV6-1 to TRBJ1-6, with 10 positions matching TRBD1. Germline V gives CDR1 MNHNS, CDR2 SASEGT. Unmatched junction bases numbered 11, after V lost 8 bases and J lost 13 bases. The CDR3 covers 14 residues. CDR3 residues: CASGRDRGYSPLHF. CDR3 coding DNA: TGTGCCAGCGGGAGGGACAGGGGTTACTCGCCCCTCCACTTT.

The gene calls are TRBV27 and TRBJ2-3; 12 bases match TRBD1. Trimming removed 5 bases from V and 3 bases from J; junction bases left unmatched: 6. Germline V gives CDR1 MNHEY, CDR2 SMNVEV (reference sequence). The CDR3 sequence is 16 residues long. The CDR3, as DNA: TGTGCCAGCAGTGGGACAGGGGGCCCTACGACAGATACGCAGTATTTT. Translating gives CASSGTGGPTTDTQYF.

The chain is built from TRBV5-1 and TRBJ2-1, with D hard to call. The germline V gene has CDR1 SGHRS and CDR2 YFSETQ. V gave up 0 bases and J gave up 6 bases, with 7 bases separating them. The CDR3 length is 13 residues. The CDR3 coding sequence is TGCGCCAGCAGCTTGGAAGGGTGCAATGAGCAGTTCTTC. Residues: CASSLEGCNEQFF.

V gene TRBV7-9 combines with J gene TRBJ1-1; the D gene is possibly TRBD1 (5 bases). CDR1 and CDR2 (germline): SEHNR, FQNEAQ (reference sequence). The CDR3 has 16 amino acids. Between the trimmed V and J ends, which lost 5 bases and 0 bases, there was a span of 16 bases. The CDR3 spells CASSPLGESMNTEAFF. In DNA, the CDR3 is TGTGCCAGCAGCCCGTTGGGGGAGAGCATGAACACTGAAGCTTTCTTT.

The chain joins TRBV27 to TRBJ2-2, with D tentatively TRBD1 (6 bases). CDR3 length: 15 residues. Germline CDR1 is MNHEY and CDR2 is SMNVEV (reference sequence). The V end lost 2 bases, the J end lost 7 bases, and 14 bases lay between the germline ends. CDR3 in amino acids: CASSLMGQGSGELFF. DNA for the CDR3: TGTGCCAGCAGTTTAATGGGGCAGGGGAGCGGGGAGCTGTTTTTT.

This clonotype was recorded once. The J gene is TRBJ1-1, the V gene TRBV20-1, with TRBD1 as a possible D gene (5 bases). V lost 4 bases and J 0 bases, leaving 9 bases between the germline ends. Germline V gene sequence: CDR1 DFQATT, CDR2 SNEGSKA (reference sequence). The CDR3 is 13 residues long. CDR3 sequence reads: CSANGGMNTEAFF. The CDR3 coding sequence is TGCAGTGCTAACGGGGGTATGAACACTGAAGCTTTCTTT.

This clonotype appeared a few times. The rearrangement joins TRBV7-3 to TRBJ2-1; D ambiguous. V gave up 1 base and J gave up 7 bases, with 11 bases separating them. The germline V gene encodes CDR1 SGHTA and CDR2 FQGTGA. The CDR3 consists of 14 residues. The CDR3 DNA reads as TGTGCCAGCAGCTTAAGCCCAATCGGGAATGAGCAGTTCTTC. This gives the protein CASSLSPIGNEQFF. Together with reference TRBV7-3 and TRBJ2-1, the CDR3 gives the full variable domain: GAGVSQTPSNKVTEKGKYVELRCDPISGHTALYWYRQSLGQGPEFLIYFQGTGAADDSGLPNDRFFAVRPEGSVSTLKIQRTERGDSAVYLCASSLSPIGNEQFFGPGTRLTVL.

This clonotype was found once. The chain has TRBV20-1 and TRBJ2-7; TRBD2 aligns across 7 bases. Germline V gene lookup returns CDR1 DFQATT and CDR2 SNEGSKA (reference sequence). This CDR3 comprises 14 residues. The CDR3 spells CNAREAGPPYEQYF. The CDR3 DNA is TGCAATGCCAGAGAAGCGGGGCCCCCCTACGAGCAGTACTTC.

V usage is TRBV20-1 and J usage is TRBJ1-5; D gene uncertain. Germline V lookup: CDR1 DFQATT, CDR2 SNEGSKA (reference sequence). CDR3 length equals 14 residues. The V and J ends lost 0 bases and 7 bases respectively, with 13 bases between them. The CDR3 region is CSAREYVSGQPQHF. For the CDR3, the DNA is TGCAGTGCTAGAGAGTACGTCTCGGGACAGCCCCAGCATTTT.

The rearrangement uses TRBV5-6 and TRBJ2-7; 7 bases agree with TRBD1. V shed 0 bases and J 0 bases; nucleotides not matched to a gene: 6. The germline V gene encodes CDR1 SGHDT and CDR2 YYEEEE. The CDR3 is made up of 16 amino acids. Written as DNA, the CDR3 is TGTGCCAGCAGCTTGGCCGCCGGGACAGTCTCCTACGAGCAGTACTTC. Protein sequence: CASSLAAGTVSYEQYF.

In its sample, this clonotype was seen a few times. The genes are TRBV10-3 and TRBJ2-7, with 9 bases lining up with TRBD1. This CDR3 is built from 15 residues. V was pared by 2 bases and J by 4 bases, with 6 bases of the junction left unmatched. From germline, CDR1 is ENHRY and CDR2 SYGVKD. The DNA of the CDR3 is TGTGCCATCAGTGAGCAGGGACAGGGCTTATACGAGCAGTACTTC. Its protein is CAISEQGQGLYEQYF.

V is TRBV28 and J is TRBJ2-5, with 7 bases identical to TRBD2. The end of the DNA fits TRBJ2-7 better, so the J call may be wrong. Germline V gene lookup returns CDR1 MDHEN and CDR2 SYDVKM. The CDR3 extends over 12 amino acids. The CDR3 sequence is CATNTGGYEQYF. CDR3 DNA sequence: TGTGCCACCAACACGGGGGGCTACGAGCAGTACTTC.

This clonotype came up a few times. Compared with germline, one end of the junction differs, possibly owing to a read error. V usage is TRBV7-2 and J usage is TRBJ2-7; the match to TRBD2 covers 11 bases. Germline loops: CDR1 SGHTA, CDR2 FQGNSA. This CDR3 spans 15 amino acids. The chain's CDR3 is CASSFSSGGSSEQYF. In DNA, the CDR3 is TGTGCCAGCAGCTTTTCTAGCGGGGGGTCCTCCGAGCAGTACTTC.

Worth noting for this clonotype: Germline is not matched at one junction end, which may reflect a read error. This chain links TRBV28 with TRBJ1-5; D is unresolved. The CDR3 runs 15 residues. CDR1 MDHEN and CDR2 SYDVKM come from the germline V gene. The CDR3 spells CASFPDRRYNQPQHF. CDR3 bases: TGTGCCAGCTTTCCCGATCGGCGGTACAATCAGCCCCAGCATTTC. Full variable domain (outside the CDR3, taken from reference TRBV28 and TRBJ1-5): DVKVTQSSRYLVKRTGEKVFLECVQDMDHENMFWYRQDPGLGLRLIYFSYDVKMKEKGDIPEGYSVSREKKERFSLILESASTNQTSMYLCASFPDRRYNQPQHFGDGTRLSIL.

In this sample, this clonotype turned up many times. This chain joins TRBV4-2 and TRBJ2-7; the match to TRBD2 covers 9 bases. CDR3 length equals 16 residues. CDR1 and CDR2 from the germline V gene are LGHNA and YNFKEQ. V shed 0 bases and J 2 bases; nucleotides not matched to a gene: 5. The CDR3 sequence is CASSQERTSDPYEQYF. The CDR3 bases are TGTGCCAGCAGCCAAGAGAGGACTAGCGACCCCTACGAGCAGTACTTC.

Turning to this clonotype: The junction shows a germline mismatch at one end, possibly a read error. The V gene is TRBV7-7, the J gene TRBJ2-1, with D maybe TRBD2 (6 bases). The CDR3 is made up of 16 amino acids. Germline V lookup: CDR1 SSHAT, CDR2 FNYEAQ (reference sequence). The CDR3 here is CASSLNTGDLDNEQFF. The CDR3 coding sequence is TGTGCTAGCAGCTTAAATACGGGAGATCTCGACAATGAGCAGTTCTTC.

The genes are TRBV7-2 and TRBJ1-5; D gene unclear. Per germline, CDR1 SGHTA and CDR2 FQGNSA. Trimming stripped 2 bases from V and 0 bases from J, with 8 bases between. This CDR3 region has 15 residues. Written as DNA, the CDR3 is TGTGCCAGCAGCTTAAGTCTATATAGCAATCAGCCCCAGCATTTT. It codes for CASSLSLYSNQPQHF.

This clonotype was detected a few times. Here the CDR3 DNA reads TGCAGCGTTCCCCTAGCGGGTTCTAGCACAGATACGCAGTATTTT. Its protein product is CSVPLAGSSTDTQYF. The chain uses TRBV29-1 and TRBJ2-3; 8 bases line up with TRBD2. Losses at the gene ends were 5 bases for V and 0 bases for J; bases not matched to a gene: 7. CDR3 length: 15 amino acids. CDR1 SQVTM and CDR2 ANQGSEA come from the germline V gene.

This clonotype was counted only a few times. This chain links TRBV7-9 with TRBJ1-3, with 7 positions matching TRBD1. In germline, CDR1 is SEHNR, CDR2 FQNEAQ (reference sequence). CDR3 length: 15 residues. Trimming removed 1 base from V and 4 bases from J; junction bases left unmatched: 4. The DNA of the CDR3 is TGTGCCAGCAGCTTAGTCGGGACAGCCGGAAACACCATATATTTT. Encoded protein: CASSLVGTAGNTIYF.

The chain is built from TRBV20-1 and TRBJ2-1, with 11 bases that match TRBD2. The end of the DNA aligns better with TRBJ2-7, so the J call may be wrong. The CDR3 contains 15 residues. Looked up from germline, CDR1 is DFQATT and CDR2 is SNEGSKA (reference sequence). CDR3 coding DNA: TGCAGTGCTAGAGATAGCGGGGGGGACTACAATGAGCAGTACTTC. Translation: CSARDSGGDYNEQYF.

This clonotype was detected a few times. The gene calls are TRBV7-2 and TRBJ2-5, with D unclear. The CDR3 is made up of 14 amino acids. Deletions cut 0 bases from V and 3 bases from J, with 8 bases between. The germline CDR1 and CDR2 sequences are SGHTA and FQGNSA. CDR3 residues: CASSLALSEETQYF. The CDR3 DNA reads TGTGCCAGCAGCTTAGCCCTATCGGAAGAGACCCAGTACTTC.

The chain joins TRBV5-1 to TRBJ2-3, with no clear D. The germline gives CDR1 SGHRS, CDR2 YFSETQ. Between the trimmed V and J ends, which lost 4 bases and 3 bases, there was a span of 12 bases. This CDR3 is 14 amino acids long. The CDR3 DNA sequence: TGCGCCAGCAGCACCTCGCGGTTGACAGATACGCAGTATTTT. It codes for CASSTSRLTDTQYF.

CDR3 protein: CASSLAVSGALHEQYF. In DNA form, the CDR3 reads TGTGCCAGCAGCTTGGCCGTCTCAGGGGCGTTACACGAGCAGTACTTC. The chain employs TRBV5-8 and TRBJ2-7; maybe TRBD1 (6 bases). The V end was cut by 0 bases, the J end by 5 bases, with 18 bases between. The germline gives CDR1 SGHTS, CDR2 YDEGEE. There are 16 residues in the CDR3.

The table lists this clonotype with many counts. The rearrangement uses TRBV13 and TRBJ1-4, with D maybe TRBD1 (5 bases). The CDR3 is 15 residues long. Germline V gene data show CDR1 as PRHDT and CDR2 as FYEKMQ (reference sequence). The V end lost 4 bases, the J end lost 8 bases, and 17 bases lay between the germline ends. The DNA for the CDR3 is TGTGCCAGCAGCTCCGACCGGGACCTTGAGGAAAAACTGTTTTTT. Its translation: CASSSDRDLEEKLFF.

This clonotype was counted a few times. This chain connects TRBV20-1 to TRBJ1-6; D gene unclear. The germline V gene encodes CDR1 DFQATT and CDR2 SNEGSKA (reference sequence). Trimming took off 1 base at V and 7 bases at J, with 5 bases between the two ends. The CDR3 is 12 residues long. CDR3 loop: CSARALNSPLHF. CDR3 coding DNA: TGCAGTGCTAGAGCCCTAAATTCACCCCTCCACTTT.

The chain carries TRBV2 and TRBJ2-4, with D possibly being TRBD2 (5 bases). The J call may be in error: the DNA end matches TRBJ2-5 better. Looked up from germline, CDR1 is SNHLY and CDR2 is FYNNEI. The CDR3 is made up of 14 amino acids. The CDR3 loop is CASRADGLQETQYF. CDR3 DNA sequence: TGTGCCAGCAGGGCCGACGGACTGCAAGAGACCCAGTACTTC.

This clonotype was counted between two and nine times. The CDR3 sequence is CSANPGTIGGEQYF. The CDR3 coding sequence is TGCAGTGCAAATCCAGGGACTATAGGGGGCGAGCAGTACTTC. The rearrangement joins TRBV20-1 to TRBJ2-7; possible D gene TRBD2, 7 bases. The CDR3 runs 14 residues. V lost 6 bases and J lost 6, with 21 bases in between. CDR1 and CDR2 from the germline V gene are DFQATT and SNEGSKA (reference sequence).

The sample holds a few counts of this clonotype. The CDR3 protein is CASSPASGSPIYEQYF. CDR3 nucleotides: TGTGCCAGCAGCCCGGCCAGCGGGAGCCCCATCTACGAGCAGTACTTC. The rearrangement links TRBV7-2 to TRBJ2-5; 8 bases are shared with TRBD2. The J call may be in error: the DNA end matches TRBJ2-7 better. CDR3 length: 16 amino acids. Germline CDR1 SGHTA, CDR2 FQGNSA.